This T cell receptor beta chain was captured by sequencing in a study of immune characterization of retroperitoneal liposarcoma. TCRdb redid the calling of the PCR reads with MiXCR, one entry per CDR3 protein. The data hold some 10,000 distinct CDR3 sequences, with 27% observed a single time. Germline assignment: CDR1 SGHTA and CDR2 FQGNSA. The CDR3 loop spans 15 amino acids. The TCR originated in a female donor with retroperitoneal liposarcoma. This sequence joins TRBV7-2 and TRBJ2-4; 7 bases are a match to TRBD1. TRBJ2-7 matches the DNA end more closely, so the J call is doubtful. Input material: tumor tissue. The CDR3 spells CASSSETGTSYEQYF. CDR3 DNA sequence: TGTGCCAGCAGCTCAGAGACAGGGACCTCCTACGAGCAGTACTTC.